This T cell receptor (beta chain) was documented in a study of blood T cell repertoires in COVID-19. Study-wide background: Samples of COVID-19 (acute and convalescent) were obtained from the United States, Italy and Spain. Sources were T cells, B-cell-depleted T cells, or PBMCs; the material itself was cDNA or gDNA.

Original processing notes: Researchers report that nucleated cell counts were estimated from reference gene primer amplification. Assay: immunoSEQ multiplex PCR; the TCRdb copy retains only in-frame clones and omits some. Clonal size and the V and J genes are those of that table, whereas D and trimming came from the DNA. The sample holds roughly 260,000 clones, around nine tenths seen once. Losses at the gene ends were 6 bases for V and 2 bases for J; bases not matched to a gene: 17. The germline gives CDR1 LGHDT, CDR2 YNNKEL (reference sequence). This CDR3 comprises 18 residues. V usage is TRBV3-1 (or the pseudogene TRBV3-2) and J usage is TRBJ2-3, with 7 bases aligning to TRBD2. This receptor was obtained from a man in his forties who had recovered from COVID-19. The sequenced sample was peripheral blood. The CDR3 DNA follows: TGTGCCAGCAGTCTGGGGGGGTCCCGAGGTCAGACCACAGATACGCAGTATTTT. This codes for CASSLGGSRGQTTDTQYF.